The next 20 T cell receptor beta chains were all read from a single sample in a study of cytomegalovirus exposure and HLA in healthy donors. The primer mix had 60 Vbeta and 13 Jbeta primers. Repertoires were generated with immunoSEQ multiplex PCR, while TCRdb's copy carries only in-frame clones and drops some. The sample has about 260,000 clones, about four fifths seen once. Sequencing was done on a sample of PBMCs. All receptors derive from a woman between 35 and 50 years old in good health and CMV-seropositive.

CDR3 in amino acids: CASSLVGGQLNTGELFF. DNA for the CDR3: TGTGCCAGCAGCTTGGTGGGGGGGCAGCTGAACACCGGGGAGCTGTTTTTT. This chain connects TRBV7-2 to TRBJ2-2; D perhaps matches TRBD2 (7 bases). Deletions cut 3 bases from V and 1 base from J, with 15 bases between. The CDR3 extends over 17 amino acids. Germline V gene lookup returns CDR1 SGHTA and CDR2 FQGNSA.

V and J are TRBV7-3 and TRBJ1-1, with D possibly TRBD1 on 6 matching bases. Trimming pared 1 base from V and 1 base from J, leaving 10 bases between. There are 15 residues in the CDR3. CDR1 and CDR2 (germline): SGHTA, FQGTGA. As DNA, the CDR3 is TGTGCCAGCAGCTTAATGGCAGGGGAGAACACTGAAGCTTTCTTT. It translates to CASSLMAGENTEAFF. Using reference TRBV7-3 and TRBJ1-1 for the parts outside the CDR3, the full variable domain is GAGVSQTPSNKVTEKGKYVELRCDPISGHTALYWYRQSLGQGPEFLIYFQGTGAADDSGLPNDRFFAVRPEGSVSTLKIQRTERGDSAVYLCASSLMAGENTEAFFGQGTRLTVV.

CDR3 sequence reads: CASSYQGYEQFF. In DNA, the CDR3 is TGTGCCAGCAGTTATCAGGGATATGAGCAGTTCTTC. This chain joins TRBV6-5 and TRBJ2-1, with D possibly TRBD1 on 5 matching bases. This CDR3 has 12 residues. The V and J ends lost 3 bases and 8 bases respectively, with 8 bases between them. The V gene's germline CDR1 is MNHEY and CDR2 SVGAGI.

Notes on this clone: Germline and junction disagree at one end, which may indicate a read error. J is TRBJ2-7 and V is TRBV28; 12 nucleotides align to TRBD1. This CDR3 comprises 12 residues. Per the germline V gene, CDR1 is MDHEN and CDR2 is SYDVKM. Here the CDR3 reads CASSTLGQGASF. The CDR3 nucleotides read TGTGCCAGCAGTACACTGGGACAGGGGGCCTCCTTC.

In this sample, this clone turned up once. This chain uses TRBV28 with TRBJ1-1; the D gene is possibly TRBD1 (6 bases). Germline loops: CDR1 MDHEN, CDR2 SYDVKM. Trimming shortened V by 6 bases and J by 1 base, and 15 bases separated the two germline ends. The CDR3 contains 15 residues. For the CDR3, the DNA is TGTGCCAGCAGCCTACAGGGTAATAAGAACACTGAAGCTTTCTTT. Protein product: CASSLQGNKNTEAFF.

The genes are TRBV15 and TRBJ2-7; perhaps TRBD2 as D (5 bases). Trimming took 0 bases from V and 0 from J, leaving 18 bases between them. This CDR3 has 18 residues. CDR1 is LNHNV, CDR2 YYDKDF, per germline (reference sequence). CDR3 in amino acids: CATSRDGVVGGFSYEQYF. For the CDR3, the DNA is TGTGCCACCAGCAGAGATGGAGTCGTTGGCGGGTTCTCCTACGAGCAGTACTTC.

This sequence joins TRBV27 and TRBJ2-5, with 9 bases matching TRBD1. Germline-derived CDR1 and CDR2 are MNHEY and SMNVEV (reference sequence). Losses at the gene ends were 6 bases for V and 2 bases for J; bases not matched to a gene: 7. The CDR3 extends over 15 amino acids. The DNA for the CDR3 is TGTGCCAGCAGACGGGACAGGGTTAAGCAAGAGACCCAGTACTTC. Its protein is CASRRDRVKQETQYF.

The V call is TRBV21-1, the J call TRBJ2-6; the table gives TRBD2 as D, unverified against the DNA. TRBV21-1 is tagged as a pseudogene. This CDR3 region has 16 residues. DNA for the CDR3: TGTGCCAGCAGAAATGCGTTTAGCTCTGGGGCCAACGTCCTGACTTTC. It specifies CASRNAFSSGANVLTF.

This clone was recorded only once. The chain links TRBV5-1 to TRBJ2-7, with D tentatively TRBD1 (6 bases). CDR1 and CDR2 (germline): SGHRS, YFSETQ. This CDR3 region has 14 residues. The V end lost 5 bases, the J end lost 2 bases, and 14 bases lay between the germline ends. The CDR3 region is CASRFDQGTYEQYF. CDR3 DNA sequence: TGCGCCAGCAGGTTTGACCAGGGGACCTACGAGCAGTACTTC. Filled out from reference TRBV5-1 and TRBJ2-7, the complete variable domain reads KAGVTQTPRYLIKTRGQQVTLSCSPISGHRSVSWYQQTPGQGLQFLFEYFSETQRNKGNFPGRFSGRQFSNSRSEMNVSTLELGDSALYLCASRFDQGTYEQYFGPGTRLTVT.

As to this clone: The sample holds other DNA sequences that translate to the same CDR3. J is TRBJ2-2 and V is TRBV9; no definite D call. The CDR3 has 13 residues. V lost 0 bases and J 4 bases, leaving 4 bases between the germline ends. Germline values: CDR1 SGDLS, CDR2 YYNGEE. The CDR3 DNA follows: TGTGCCAGCAGCGTAGGCGGCACCGGGGAGCTGTTTTTT. This translates into CASSVGGTGELFF.

The rearrangement uses TRBV5-4 and TRBJ2-5; a weak D match, TRBD2 (5 bases). Trimming left V 1 base short and J 13 bases short, with 14 bases between. CDR1 is SGHNT and CDR2 is YYREEE in the germline V gene (reference sequence). CDR3 length: 12 amino acids. CDR3 in DNA: TGTGCCAGCAGCTTGTCGTTCCCAACTAGGTACTTC. Amino acid sequence: CASSLSFPTRYF.

This clone has a single count. This chain connects TRBV4-1 to TRBJ2-1; 15 positions agree with TRBD2. J gave up 0 bases and V 5 bases, and 5 bases lay outside the gene matches. Germline assignment: CDR1 MGHRA and CDR2 YSYEKL. The CDR3 has 18 amino acids. In DNA form, the CDR3 reads TGCGCCAGCAGCTACGGACTAGCGGGAGGGCTCTCCTACAATGAGCAGTTCTTC. It is translated as CASSYGLAGGLSYNEQFF.

V usage is TRBV7-2 and J usage is TRBJ2-7; TRBD1 agrees at 8 bases. This CDR3 comprises 17 residues. With 2 bases clipped from V and 5 bases from J, the junction kept 14 bases outside the gene matches. Germline-derived CDR1 and CDR2 are SGHTA and FQGNSA. The CDR3 sequence: CASSLIRGGQGANEQYF. Here the CDR3 DNA reads TGTGCCAGCAGCTTAATCAGGGGTGGACAGGGCGCTAACGAGCAGTACTTC.

The V call is TRBV4-1, the J call TRBJ2-3, with D unclear. The CDR3 is 12 amino acids. From germline, CDR1 is MGHRA and CDR2 YSYEKL. V lost 2 bases to trimming and J lost 6 bases, with 6 bases between them. CDR3 in DNA: TGCGCCAGCAGCCAAAGCGATGATACGCAGTATTTT. Amino acid sequence: CASSQSDDTQYF.

This clone was detected once. The V and J genes are TRBV7-2 and TRBJ2-7; D perhaps matches TRBD1 (6 bases). The CDR3 runs to 14 residues. From germline, CDR1 is SGHTA and CDR2 FQGNSA. Trimming cost V 3 bases and J 0 bases, with 9 bases left between them. CDR3 residues: CASSFTGSSYEQYF. DNA of the CDR3: TGTGCCAGCAGCTTTACAGGGAGCTCCTACGAGCAGTACTTC.

The chain links TRBV25-1 to TRBJ2-3, with 10 bases aligning to TRBD2. V trimming: 3 bases; J trimming: 2 bases; junction bases outside the gene matches: 5. This CDR3 has 16 amino acids. Germline V gene data show CDR1 as MGHDK and CDR2 as SYGVNS. CDR3 in amino acids: CASSEVLAGDTDTQYF. The CDR3 coding sequence is TGTGCCAGCAGTGAGGTTCTAGCGGGAGACACAGATACGCAGTATTTT.

The CDR3 nucleotides are TGTGCCAGCAGCCGTACAGGGACGGTGGGGGAAAAACTGTTTTTT. Translation: CASSRTGTVGEKLFF. The chain combines TRBV7-2 with TRBJ1-4; a possible D gene is TRBD1 (6 bases). Germline CDR1 SGHTA, CDR2 FQGNSA. The V and J ends lost 5 bases and 8 bases respectively, with 18 bases between them. The CDR3 runs to 15 residues.

This clone has only one observation. This rearrangement joins TRBV28 to TRBJ2-7, with 7 positions matching TRBD1. This CDR3 has 13 amino acids. V lost 7 bases, J lost 2 bases, and 5 bases stayed unmatched. Germline V lookup: CDR1 MDHEN, CDR2 SYDVKM. The CDR3 DNA is TGTGCCAGCATAGACAGGGACGCCTACGAGCAGTACTTC. Encoded protein: CASIDRDAYEQYF.

This clone was detected once. The junction differs from germline at one of its ends, possibly a read error. The chain uses TRBV5-1 and TRBJ2-3, with TRBD2 matching 7 bases. This CDR3 spans 16 amino acids. Germline V gene data show CDR1 as SGHRS and CDR2 as YFSETQ. CDR3 amino acids: CASSFRLAERGDTQCF. In DNA, the CDR3 is TGCGCCAGCAGCTTTCGGCTAGCAGAGCGGGGAGATACGCAGTGTTTT.

The gene calls are TRBV6-1 and TRBJ1-2; the match to TRBD1 covers 11 bases. From germline, CDR1 is MNHNS and CDR2 SASEGT. The CDR3 is 15 residues long. V trimming: 6 bases; J trimming: 3 bases; junction bases outside the gene matches: 6. The CDR3 DNA sequence: TGTGCCAGCAGGGGGGGACAGGGGGTTTACTATGGCTACACCTTC. Amino acid sequence: CASRGGQGVYYGYTF.